One sample yielded the 13 T cell receptor beta chains listed below, sequenced in a study of blood T cells in healthy people across ages (dated by TCRdb to between 2015 and 2016). The protocol used for the library was 5' RACE. The sequencer was an Illumina HiSeq 2500. A second PCR of roughly 6 to 11 cycles was performed with a sample-barcoded 5' primer and a J-beta primer mix. TCRdb applied fastp at Q25 and MiXCR to the public reads, then kept only in-frame beta chains. Under each unique CDR3 protein, matching rows form one entry showing the most common genes and DNA. The sample records hundreds of thousands of distinct CDR3 sequences, roughly 21% of which are singletons. Roughly 3.7% of the sample is held by the ten biggest clonotypes. Sequenced sample: blood. The receptors were sampled from a man between 65 and 79 years old in good health.

There are a few counts of this clonotype. The CDR3 bases are TGTGCCAGCAGCTTCGAGGCGGGAGGGAAACCCTACGAGCAGTACTTC. This codes for CASSFEAGGKPYEQYF. The genes are TRBV7-9 and TRBJ2-7; 9 positions match TRBD2. This CDR3 region has 16 residues. The V gene's germline CDR1 is SEHNR and CDR2 FQNEAQ (reference sequence). V was pared by 3 bases and J by 2 bases, with 8 bases of the junction left unmatched.

The chain joins TRBV11-2 to TRBJ2-7, with D perhaps matching TRBD2 (5 bases). Trimming took off 4 bases at V and 3 bases at J, with 10 bases between the two ends. The CDR3 totals 13 residues. The V gene's germline CDR1 is SGHAT and CDR2 FQNNGV. CDR3 coding DNA: TGTGCCAGCAGCTCCGGACTCAACTACGAGCAGTACTTC. Translating it yields CASSSGLNYEQYF.

The chain employs TRBV5-1 and TRBJ2-1; 8 nucleotides align to TRBD2. The junction had 4 bases not matched to a gene; V was cut back by 7 bases and J by 4 bases. CDR3 length: 13 residues. Looked up from germline, CDR1 is SGHRS and CDR2 is YFSETQ. This chain's CDR3 is CASARGGYNEQFF. CDR3 coding DNA: TGCGCCAGCGCCCGGGGGGGGTACAATGAGCAGTTCTTC.

This clonotype was observed a handful of times. This chain connects TRBV7-2 to TRBJ1-6; no definite D call. Trimming cost V 5 bases and J 0 bases, with 5 bases left between them. Germline values: CDR1 SGHTA, CDR2 FQGNSA. The CDR3 runs 14 residues. The CDR3 coding sequence is TGTGCCAGCAGCCCCAGCTCCTATAATTCACCCCTCCACTTT. This gives the protein CASSPSSYNSPLHF.

V usage is TRBV6-5 and J usage is TRBJ1-2, with D possibly being TRBD1 (6 bases). The germline CDR1 and CDR2 sequences are MNHEY and SVGAGI. The V and J ends lost 2 bases and 9 bases respectively, with 13 bases between them. This CDR3 region has 13 residues. The CDR3 is CASSYLDRPSYTF. The CDR3 DNA reads TGTGCCAGCAGTTACCTCGACAGGCCGAGCTACACCTTC.

This clonotype appeared a few times. The chain carries TRBV24-1 and TRBJ2-2; D may be TRBD2 (5 bases). Germline CDR1 reads KGHDR; CDR2 reads SFDVKD. CDR3 length: 15 amino acids. Trimming removed 2 bases at V and 4 bases at J, with 10 bases between. CDR3 protein: CATSDSSGVTGELFF. For the CDR3, the DNA is TGTGCCACCAGTGATTCGAGCGGTGTCACCGGGGAGCTGTTTTTT.

The V and J genes are TRBV28 and TRBJ2-5, with 12 nucleotides matching TRBD1. The V gene end was trimmed by 5 bases and the J gene end by 4 bases; junction bases not matched to a gene: 5. Germline CDR1 MDHEN, CDR2 SYDVKM. This CDR3 is 15 amino acids long. In DNA, the CDR3 is TGTGCCAGCAGTGTGGGACAGGGGGCAGTAGAGACCCAGTACTTC. Its protein is CASSVGQGAVETQYF.

The chain employs TRBV6-5 and TRBJ2-7; D is possibly TRBD1 (7 bases). This CDR3 comprises 16 residues. Trimming left V 0 bases short and J 1 base short, with 13 bases between. CDR1 is MNHEY and CDR2 is SVGAGI in the germline V gene. As DNA, the CDR3 is TGTGCCAGCAGTTACTCTTACAGGGGAGGATCCTACGAGCAGTACTTC. It yields the protein CASSYSYRGGSYEQYF.

The DNA for the CDR3 is TGTGCCAGCAGCCTCGACAGGGCCGTCAATCAGCCCCAGCATTTT. This encodes CASSLDRAVNQPQHF. J is TRBJ1-5 and V is TRBV7-2; 7 nucleotides match TRBD1. The V gene end was trimmed by 5 bases and the J gene end by 3 bases; junction bases not matched to a gene: 7. CDR3 length equals 15 residues. Germline V gene sequence: CDR1 SGHTA, CDR2 FQGNSA.

The chain links TRBV12-3 or TRBV12-4 to TRBJ1-1; D may be TRBD1 (5 bases). Trimming stripped 7 bases from V and 5 bases from J, with 14 bases between. The CDR3 contains 13 residues. CDR3 coding DNA: TGTGCCAGCATTCTCGGGGCATGGACTGAAGCTTTCTTT. Its protein is CASILGAWTEAFF.

This clonotype appeared a few times. This rearrangement joins TRBV5-1 to TRBJ2-5; TRBD2 agrees at 11 bases. With the DNA end fitting TRBJ2-1 better, the J assignment may be wrong. The CDR3 has 16 amino acids. The V gene's germline CDR1 is SGHRS and CDR2 YFSETQ. The CDR3 here is CASSLPTSGSKNEQFF. The DNA of the CDR3 is TGCGCCAGCAGCCTCCCCACTAGCGGGAGTAAGAATGAGCAGTTCTTC.

DNA for the CDR3: TGTGCCAGCAGTTTCTCTCAGGAGTATGGCTACACCTTC. Translation: CASSFSQEYGYTF. This chain connects TRBV28 to TRBJ1-2; D is uncertain. V was trimmed by 3 bases and J by 5 bases, leaving 10 bases between them. In germline, CDR1 is MDHEN, CDR2 SYDVKM. This CDR3 is built from 13 residues.

This chain links TRBV2 with TRBJ2-3; a possible D gene is TRBD2 (6 bases). Trimming stripped 8 bases from V and 0 bases from J, with 15 bases between. The CDR3 runs 15 residues. CDR1 is SNHLY and CDR2 is FYNNEI in the germline V gene. CDR3 sequence reads: CASLWDGGSTDTQYF. CDR3 nucleotide sequence: TGTGCCAGCCTATGGGACGGGGGAAGCACAGATACGCAGTATTTT.